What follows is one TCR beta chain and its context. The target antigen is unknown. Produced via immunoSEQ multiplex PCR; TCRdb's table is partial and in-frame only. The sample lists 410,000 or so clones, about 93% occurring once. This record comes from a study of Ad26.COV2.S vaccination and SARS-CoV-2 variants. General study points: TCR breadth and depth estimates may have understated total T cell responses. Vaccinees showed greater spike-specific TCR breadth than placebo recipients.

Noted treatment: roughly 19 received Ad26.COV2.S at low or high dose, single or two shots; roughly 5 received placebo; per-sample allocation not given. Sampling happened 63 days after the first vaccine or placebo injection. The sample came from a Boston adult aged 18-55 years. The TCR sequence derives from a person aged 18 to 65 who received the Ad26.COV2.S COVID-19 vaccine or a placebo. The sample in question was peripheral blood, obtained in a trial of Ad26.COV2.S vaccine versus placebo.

CDR3 DNA: TGTGCCAGCAGCCCCATAGGCAGTATCACAGATACGCAGTATTTT. The encoded protein is CASSPIGSITDTQYF. V usage is TRBV4-2 and J usage is TRBJ2-3, with D uncertain. The V end lost 4 bases, the J end lost 2 bases, and 13 bases lay between the germline ends. This CDR3 comprises 15 residues. The germline V gene encodes CDR1 LGHNA and CDR2 YNFKEQ.